This entry lists 8 T cell receptor beta chains sequenced from one sample in a study of CD8 T cells in ankylosing spondylitis. TCRdb reprocessed the 5' RACE reads via MiXCR and lists one record per CDR3 protein. The sample carries some 800,000 distinct CDR3 sequences, about 11% recorded once. These receptors have no identified antigens. Study results and limitations: A motif in TCR beta, a set of fewer than ten highly homologous variants, appeared characteristic of ankylosing spondylitis blood.

The source material was blood, either unsorted or a sorted T cell fraction (not recorded which). Receptors originate from a male donor with ankylosing spondylitis.

This clonotype was picked up many times. This chain links TRBV5-5 with TRBJ1-1, with D uncertain. Per germline, CDR1 SGHKS and CDR2 YYEKEE (reference sequence). The V and J ends lost 5 bases and 2 bases respectively, with 16 bases between them. The CDR3 is 15 residues long. CDR3 sequence reads: CASSLNIHGNTEAFF. The CDR3 DNA follows: TGTGCCAGCAGTCTGAATATACACGGTAACACTGAAGCTTTCTTT.

This clonotype has more than one count but fewer than ten. The chain joins TRBV20-1 to TRBJ2-1; 8 positions agree with TRBD2. With V trimmed by 5 bases and J by 2 bases, 5 bases remained unmatched. The CDR3 contains 14 residues. From germline, CDR1 is DFQATT and CDR2 SNEGSKA (reference sequence). CDR3 sequence reads: CSALSGSTYNEQFF. The CDR3 coding sequence is TGCAGTGCTTTAAGCGGGAGCACCTACAATGAGCAGTTCTTC.

As concerns this clonotype: A much bigger clone sits one base away, suggesting this may be a read error. V is TRBV20-1 and J is TRBJ2-7; D uncertain. Germline lookup yields CDR1 DFQATT and CDR2 SNEGSKA (reference sequence). CDR3 size: 14 residues. Trimming cost V 3 bases and J 0 bases, with 12 bases left between them. The CDR3 DNA reads TGCAGTGCTAGTTCTCGGTTCTTCTCCTACGAGCAGTACTTC. Encoded protein: CSASSRFFSYEQYF.

Here the CDR3 DNA reads TGTGCCATCAGTGAGGGGGACTTCCTGACCGTCCTGACTTTC. Its protein is CAISEGDFLTVLTF. The rearrangement joins TRBV10-3 to TRBJ2-6; a possible D gene is TRBD2 (6 bases). The CDR3 has 14 residues. Germline-derived CDR1 and CDR2 are ENHRY and SYGVKD. Trimming cost V 2 bases and J 12 bases, with 14 bases left between them.

On this clonotype itself: Germline is not matched at one junction end, which may reflect a read error. This chain joins TRBV7-9 and TRBJ2-7; 7 bases agree with TRBD2. This CDR3 is built from 16 residues. Germline V CDR1 and CDR2: SEHNR, FQNEAQ (reference sequence). The CDR3 loop is CASSLGRGRRDYEQVF. The CDR3, as DNA: TGTGCCAGCAGCTTGGGACGGGGCCGCCGGGACTACGAGCAAGTCTTC.

J is TRBJ1-1 and V is TRBV29-1; D perhaps matches TRBD1 (5 bases). CDR1 SQVTM and CDR2 ANQGSEA come from the germline V gene. The CDR3 covers 15 residues. V lost 2 bases and J 5 bases, leaving 18 bases between the germline ends. The CDR3 DNA reads TGCAGCGTTGAACTAGGGACCTCGAAAAGTACTGAAGCTTTCTTT. The encoded protein is CSVELGTSKSTEAFF. The complete variable domain, with remaining parts taken from reference TRBV29-1 and TRBJ1-1, reads SAVISQKPSRDICQRGTSLTIQCQVDSQVTMMFWYRQQPGQSLTLIATANQGSEATYESGFVIDKFPISRPNLTFSTLTVSNMSPEDSSIYLCSVELGTSKSTEAFFGQGTRLTVV.

CDR3 sequence: CSASGGFRSYEQYF. The CDR3 DNA reads as TGCAGTGCTTCAGGGGGCTTTCGCTCCTACGAGCAGTACTTC. J is TRBJ2-7 and V is TRBV20-1, with TRBD1 matching over 8 bases. Per germline, CDR1 DFQATT and CDR2 SNEGSKA (reference sequence). CDR3 size: 14 residues. After removal of 5 bases from V and 0 bases from J, the junction contained 6 bases not matched to a gene.

This clonotype was recorded a few times. V and J are TRBV7-2 and TRBJ2-2; maybe TRBD2 (5 bases). The CDR3 is 14 amino acids. Germline assignment: CDR1 SGHTA and CDR2 FQGNSA. V dropped 6 bases and J dropped 1 base, with 9 bases sitting between them. CDR3 region: CASSFTRNTGELFF. The CDR3 bases are TGTGCCAGCAGTTTTACTAGGAACACCGGGGAGCTGTTTTTT.